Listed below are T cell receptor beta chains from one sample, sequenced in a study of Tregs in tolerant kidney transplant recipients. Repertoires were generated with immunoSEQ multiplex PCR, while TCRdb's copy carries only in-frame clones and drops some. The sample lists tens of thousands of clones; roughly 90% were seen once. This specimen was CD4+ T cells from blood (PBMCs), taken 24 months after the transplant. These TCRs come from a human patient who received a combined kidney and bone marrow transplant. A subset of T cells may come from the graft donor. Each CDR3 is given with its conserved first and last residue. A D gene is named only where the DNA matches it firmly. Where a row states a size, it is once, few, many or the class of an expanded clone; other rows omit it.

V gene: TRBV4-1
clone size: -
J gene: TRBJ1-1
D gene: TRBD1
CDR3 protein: CASSQSPRDRGPLNTEAFF
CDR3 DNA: TGCGCCAGCAGCCAAAGCCCCCGAGACAGGGGGCCCTTGAACACTGAAGCTTTCTTT

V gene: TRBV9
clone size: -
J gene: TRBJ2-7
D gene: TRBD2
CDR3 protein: CASSVGVGGPRYEQYF
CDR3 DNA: TGTGCCAGCAGCGTAGGGGTGGGAGGGCCTCGTTACGAGCAGTACTTC

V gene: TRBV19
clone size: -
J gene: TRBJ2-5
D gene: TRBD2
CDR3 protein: CASTPRAGGRGAETQYF
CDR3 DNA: TGTGCCAGTACTCCCCGAGCGGGGGGGCGTGGTGCAGAGACCCAGTACTTC

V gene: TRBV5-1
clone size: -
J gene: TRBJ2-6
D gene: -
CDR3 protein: CASSRGGQGGISGANVLTF
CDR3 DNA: TGCGCCAGCAGCAGGGGTGGCCAGGGTGGGATTTCCGGGGCCAACGTCCTGACTTTC

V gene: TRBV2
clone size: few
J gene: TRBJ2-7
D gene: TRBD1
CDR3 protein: CASSHPLDRGVDEQYF
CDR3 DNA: TGTGCCAGCAGTCACCCCTTGGACAGGGGAGTTGACGAGCAGTACTTC

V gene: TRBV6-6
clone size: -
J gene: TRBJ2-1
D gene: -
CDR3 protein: CASSYSHGEQFF
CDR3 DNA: TGTGCCAGCAGTTACTCCCACGGGGAGCAGTTCTTC

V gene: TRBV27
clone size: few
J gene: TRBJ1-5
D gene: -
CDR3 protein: CASSLVLNQPQHF
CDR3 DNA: TGTGCCAGCAGTTTAGTCCTCAATCAGCCCCAGCATTTT

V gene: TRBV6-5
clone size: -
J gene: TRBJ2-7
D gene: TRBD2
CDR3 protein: CASSYAGVLSEQYF
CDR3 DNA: TGTGCCAGCAGTTATGCGGGAGTATTAAGCGAGCAGTACTTC

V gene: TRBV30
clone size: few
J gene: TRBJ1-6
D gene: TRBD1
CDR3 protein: CAWKGTANSPLHF
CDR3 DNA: TGTGCCTGGAAAGGGACAGCCAATTCACCCCTCCACTTT

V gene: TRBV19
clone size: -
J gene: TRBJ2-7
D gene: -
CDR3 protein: CASSPGDKTYEQYF
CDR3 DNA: TGTGCCAGTAGTCCCGGGGACAAGACCTACGAGCAGTACTTC

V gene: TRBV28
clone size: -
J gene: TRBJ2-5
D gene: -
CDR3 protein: CASSAQGLQETQYF
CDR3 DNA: TGTGCCAGCAGTGCACAGGGCCTCCAAGAGACCCAGTACTTC

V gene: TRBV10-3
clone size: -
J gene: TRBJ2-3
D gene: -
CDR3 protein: CAISDTVLSTDTQYF
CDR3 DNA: TGTGCCATCAGTGACACAGTCCTTAGCACAGATACGCAGTATTTT

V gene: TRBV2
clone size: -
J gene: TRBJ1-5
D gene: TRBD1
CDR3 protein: CASSKQGAGQPQHF
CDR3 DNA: TGTGCCAGCAGTAAACAGGGGGCAGGTCAGCCCCAGCATTTT

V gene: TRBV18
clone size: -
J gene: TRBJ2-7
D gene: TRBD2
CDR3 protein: CASSPRGGSYEQYF
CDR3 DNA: TGTGCCAGCTCACCCCGCGGCGGGAGCTACGAGCAGTACTTC

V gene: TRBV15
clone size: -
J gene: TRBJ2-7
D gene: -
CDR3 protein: CATSRGGLNSYEQYF
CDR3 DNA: TGTGCCACCAGCCGGGGAGGCTTAAACTCCTACGAGCAGTACTTC

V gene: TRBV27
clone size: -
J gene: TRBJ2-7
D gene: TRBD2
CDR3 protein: CASSPTRGTSAYEQYF
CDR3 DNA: TGTGCCAGCAGTCCGACCCGAGGGACTAGCGCCTACGAGCAGTACTTC

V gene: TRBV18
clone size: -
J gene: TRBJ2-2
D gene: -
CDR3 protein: CASRRNSTANTGELFF
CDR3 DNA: TGTGCCAGCCGAAGAAATAGTACAGCGAACACCGGGGAGCTGTTTTTT

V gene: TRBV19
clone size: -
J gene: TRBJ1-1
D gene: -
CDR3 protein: CATQLGGNTEAFF
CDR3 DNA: TGTGCCACTCAACTTGGAGGGAACACTGAAGCTTTCTTT

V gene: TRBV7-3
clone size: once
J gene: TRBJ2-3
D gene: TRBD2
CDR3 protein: CASSPGLAGGDTQYF
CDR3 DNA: TGTGCCAGCAGCCCGGGACTAGCGGGGGGAGATACGCAGTATTTT

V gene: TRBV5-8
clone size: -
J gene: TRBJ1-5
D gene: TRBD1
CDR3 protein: CASSLGTGNINQPQHF
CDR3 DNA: TGTGCCAGCAGCTTGGGGACAGGGAACATCAATCAGCCCCAGCATTTT